This entry describes one T cell receptor (beta chain). This sample was taken from a study of T cell responses to AZD1222 COVID-19 vaccine. Pooling covered second doses at about 4 or about 12 weeks. This CDR3 comprises 14 residues. V was clipped by 0 bases and J by 4 bases, with 7 bases between them. CDR1 SGHDT and CDR2 YYEEEE come from the germline V gene. Clones were read by immunoSEQ multiplex PCR, and TCRdb kept only the in-frame ones, dropping some. There are around 130,000 clones in the sample; about 93% occur only once, and roughly 3.9% lies in the top ten. The sequence was obtained from an adult who received the AZD1222 COVID-19 vaccine. The material sequenced was peripheral blood, taken 28 days after the second AZD1222 dose. The V gene is TRBV5-6, the J gene TRBJ1-4; D is ambiguous. The CDR3 region is CASSLEGFNEKLFF. CDR3 nucleotide sequence: TGTGCCAGCAGCTTGGAAGGTTTTAATGAAAAACTGTTTTTT.